These 10 T cell receptor beta chains originate from one sample sequenced in a study of blood T cell repertoires in COVID-19. Clones were sequenced by immunoSEQ multiplex PCR, and TCRdb holds only the in-frame ones, with some missing. The sample contains approximately 160,000 clones, approximately 83% of which appear only once. The source material was peripheral blood. The source is a woman older than 75 with active or convalescent COVID-19.

The V and J genes are TRBV7-2 and TRBJ2-5; 11 bases agree with TRBD1. Unmatched junction bases numbered 8, after V lost 4 bases and J lost 7 bases. Germline values: CDR1 SGHTA, CDR2 FQGNSA. There are 15 residues in the CDR3. The CDR3 DNA reads TGTGCCAGCAGCTCAGGACAGGGGGCGCCAGGGACCCAGTACTTC. Amino acids: CASSSGQGAPGTQYF.

V gene TRBV6-4 combines with J gene TRBJ1-2; D unresolved. Deletions cut 2 bases from V and 0 bases from J, with 4 bases between. The CDR3 totals 13 residues. The germline gives CDR1 MRHNA, CDR2 SNTAGT. The CDR3 loop reads CASSDGSNYGYTF. The CDR3 coding sequence is TGTGCCAGCAGTGACGGCTCTAACTATGGCTACACCTTC.

CDR3 sequence: CPSYRQGDTGELFF. In DNA, the CDR3 is TGTCCTTCCTACCGTCAGGGGGACACCGGGGAGCTGTTTTTT. The V and J genes are TRBV2 and TRBJ2-2, with 7 nucleotides matching TRBD1. The V gene's germline CDR1 is SNHLY and CDR2 FYNNEI. The CDR3 consists of 14 residues.

V is TRBV5-4 and J is TRBJ2-3; 15 nucleotides agree with TRBD2. Per the germline V gene, CDR1 is SGHNT and CDR2 is YYREEE (reference sequence). The CDR3 totals 16 residues. With V trimmed by 4 bases and J by 4 bases, 4 bases remained unmatched. CDR3 nucleotides: TGTGCCAGCAGCCCGGGACTAGCGGGGGGATCAGATACGCAGTATTTT. This gives the protein CASSPGLAGGSDTQYF.

V gene TRBV5-1 combines with J gene TRBJ1-2; TRBD1 agrees at 9 bases. This CDR3 is 15 amino acids long. The V and J ends lost 3 bases and 4 bases, in that order; junction bases with no gene match: 7. The germline V gene has CDR1 SGHRS and CDR2 YFSETQ. CDR3 sequence: CASSSDRGGFYGYTF. CDR3 coding DNA: TGCGCCAGCAGCTCCGACAGGGGGGGTTTCTATGGCTACACCTTC.

CDR3 nucleotides: TGTGCCAGCAGCTCCATAGACAGGGGCGGAAAGGACACTGAAGCTTTCTTT. Amino acid sequence: CASSSIDRGGKDTEAFF. The chain is built from TRBV7-9 and TRBJ1-1, with 8 bases matching TRBD1. The CDR3 is made up of 17 amino acids. After removal of 4 bases from V and 3 bases from J, the junction contained 13 bases not matched to a gene. From germline, CDR1 is SEHNR and CDR2 FQNEAQ (reference sequence).

V is TRBV6-5 and J is TRBJ1-2, with D tentatively TRBD1 (6 bases). The CDR3 consists of 14 residues. The V and J ends lost 7 bases and 4 bases respectively, with 16 bases between them. CDR1 is MNHEY and CDR2 is SVGAGI in the germline V gene. The CDR3 is CASTRGGEAYGYTF. CDR3 nucleotides: TGTGCCAGCACCCGAGGGGGGGAAGCCTATGGCTACACCTTC.

This clone appeared a single time. V gene TRBV4-3 combines with J gene TRBJ2-3, with D tentatively TRBD2 (5 bases). Looked up from germline, CDR1 is LGHNA and CDR2 is YSLEER. This CDR3 comprises 16 residues. Trimming shortened V by 0 bases and J by 1 base, and 11 bases separated the two germline ends. In DNA, the CDR3 is TGCGCCAGCAGCCAAGATCCGGGGATGGGCACAGATACGCAGTATTTT. Its protein product is CASSQDPGMGTDTQYF.

The chain couples TRBV10-2 to TRBJ1-3; D is undetermined. This CDR3 contains 17 residues. The germline gives CDR1 WSHSY, CDR2 SAAADI. With 2 bases removed from V and 2 bases from J, the gap between germline ends came to 16 bases. CDR3 residues: CASSESIGTNPGNTIYF. The CDR3 DNA reads as TGCGCCAGCAGTGAGAGTATAGGCACTAACCCTGGAAACACCATATATTTT.

This clone turned up a few times. The chain uses TRBV6-5 and TRBJ1-1; D unclear. Trimming stripped 2 bases from V and 7 bases from J, with 14 bases between. The CDR3 contains 14 residues. CDR1 MNHEY and CDR2 SVGAGI come from the germline V gene. The CDR3 here is CASSYTQRRGEAFF. The CDR3 coding sequence is TGTGCCAGCAGTTACACCCAAAGGCGCGGTGAAGCTTTCTTT.